These 18 T cell receptor beta chains share one sample of origin, sequenced in a study of metastatic and nonmetastatic thyroid tumors. No treatment had been given to any patient before thyroid surgery. MiXCR reprocessed the PCR reads for TCRdb. This table holds 30,000 to 35,000 clones, over 15% found once. Specimen: blood. These receptor sequences come from a female donor with papillary thyroid cancer or a benign thyroid nodule (not recorded which). Some clones in this sample may be carry-over from other donors' samples.

This rearrangement joins TRBV11-2 to TRBJ2-2; D uncertain. Trimming took 3 bases from V and 4 from J, leaving 18 bases between them. CDR3 length: 17 amino acids. In germline, CDR1 is SGHAT, CDR2 FQNNGV. The CDR3 sequence is CASSFSGVARGTGELFF. The CDR3 DNA is TGTGCCAGCAGCTTCTCCGGAGTCGCCAGAGGCACCGGGGAGCTGTTTTTT.

This clone was picked up many times. The V call is TRBV28, the J call TRBJ2-7; D call uncertain. The germline gives CDR1 MDHEN, CDR2 SYDVKM. The V gene lost 7 bases and the J gene lost 3 bases, with 13 bases spanning the gap. This CDR3 spans 13 amino acids. The CDR3 protein is CASTSQALYEQYF. The DNA of the CDR3 is TGTGCCAGCACTAGTCAAGCCCTCTACGAGCAGTACTTC.

This clone was recorded many times. The chain uses TRBV5-1 and TRBJ2-3; D gene uncertain. The germline gives CDR1 SGHRS, CDR2 YFSETQ. V shed 3 bases and J shed 5 bases, with 10 bases lying between them. CDR3 length equals 13 residues. The CDR3 DNA reads as TGCGCCAGCAGCTCCGCCTCGGGAGATACGCAGTATTTT. This sequence encodes CASSSASGDTQYF.

The table lists this clone with many counts. The chain carries TRBV6-1 and TRBJ2-1, with 10 bases matching TRBD2. Germline CDR1 MNHNS, CDR2 SASEGT. Trimming at V came to 8 bases and at J to 9 bases, leaving 10 bases not matched to a gene. The CDR3 totals 14 residues. The CDR3 loop reads CASEPSGRAGEQFF. CDR3 DNA: TGTGCCAGCGAACCCAGCGGGAGGGCGGGTGAGCAGTTCTTC.

This clone was seen repeatedly, ten times or more. The J gene is TRBJ1-1, the V gene TRBV7-9; tentatively, D is TRBD1 (5 bases). Germline V CDR1 and CDR2: SEHNR, FQNEAQ (reference sequence). Trimming removed 5 bases from V and 1 base from J, with 8 bases in between. This CDR3 is 13 amino acids long. CDR3 nucleotides: TGTGCCAGCAGCCGCGGGGGGAACACTGAAGCTTTCTTT. This encodes CASSRGGNTEAFF.

This clone was seen many times. This rearrangement joins TRBV7-9 to TRBJ1-5; D may be TRBD1 (5 bases). Germline lookup yields CDR1 SEHNR and CDR2 FQNEAQ (reference sequence). V was shortened by 2 bases and J by 7 bases, with 12 bases between the two germline ends. The CDR3 length is 14 residues. DNA for the CDR3: TGTGCCAGCAGCTTACCAGGGTCGCGACAGCCCCAGCATTTT. Encoded protein: CASSLPGSRQPQHF.

This clone was counted at least ten times. The V call is TRBV9, the J call TRBJ1-6; D not certain. The CDR3 spans 13 residues. Germline CDR1 is SGDLS and CDR2 is YYNGEE. V was cut by 2 bases and J by 10 bases, with 10 bases left in between. The CDR3 here is CASSVTTISPLHF. In nucleotides, the CDR3 is TGTGCCAGCAGCGTGACTACAATCTCACCCCTCCACTTT.

On this clone: This could be a read error, since a much larger clone is one nucleotide away. This chain connects TRBV5-1 to TRBJ2-5; no clear D gene. This CDR3 spans 13 amino acids. Trimming pared 3 bases from V and 5 bases from J, leaving 11 bases between. CDR1 and CDR2 from the germline V gene are SGHRS and YFSETQ. The CDR3 DNA reads TGCGCCAGCAGCTCTTGTCAGAGGGAGACCCAGTACTTC. Its protein product is CASSSCQRETQYF.

With regard to this clone: One junction end disagrees with the germline gene, perhaps due to a read error. This sequence joins TRBV6-2 or TRBV6-3 and TRBJ2-1, with D tentatively TRBD1 or TRBD2 (6 bases each). There are 16 residues in the CDR3. The germline gives CDR1 MNHEY, CDR2 SVGEGT. The CDR3 region has the DNA TGTGCCAGCAGTACGAAGGGGGGTAGCGTGAGCCATGAGCATTTCTTC. Protein product: CASSTKGGSVSHEHFF.

This clone was recorded at least ten times. The CDR3 is CASSSRNFETQYF. The DNA for the CDR3 is TGTGCCAGCAGTTCCCGAAACTTTGAGACCCAGTACTTC. The genes are TRBV12-3 or TRBV12-4 and TRBJ2-5; D call uncertain. This CDR3 has 13 residues. V lost 4 bases, J lost 5 bases, and 11 bases lay in between.

This clone came up many times. Other DNA sequences of this sample code for an identical CDR3. V is TRBV20-1 and J is TRBJ2-1; TRBD2 aligns across 10 bases. This CDR3 comprises 13 residues. Germline V gene data show CDR1 as DFQATT and CDR2 as SNEGSKA (reference sequence). After removal of 5 bases from V and 4 bases from J, the junction contained 2 bases not matched to a gene. CDR3 DNA: TGCAGTGCTGGACTAGCGGATTACAATGAGCAGTTCTTC. This gives the protein CSAGLADYNEQFF.

With respect to this clone: The CDR3 carries no conserved terminal phenylalanine or tryptophan, so it likely arises from a read error. The J gene is TRBJ2-1, the V gene TRBV5-1, with TRBD2 as a possible D gene (6 bases). The CDR3 length is 15 residues. Germline V gives CDR1 SGHRS, CDR2 YFSETQ. Between the trimmed V and J ends, which lost 0 bases and 7 bases, there was a span of 14 bases. The CDR3 sequence is CASSLVLQEGNEQFL. The CDR3 DNA sequence: TGCGCCAGCAGCTTGGTTCTGCAGGAGGGGAATGAGCAGTTCCTC.

This clone was seen repeatedly, ten times or more. The chain has TRBV5-1 and TRBJ2-2; no definite D call. V was clipped by 0 bases and J by 5 bases, with 5 bases between them. The CDR3 extends over 13 amino acids. Germline CDR1 SGHRS, CDR2 YFSETQ. The CDR3 DNA reads TGCGCCAGCAGCTTGGCTTATACCGGGGAGCTGTTTTTT. Amino acid sequence: CASSLAYTGELFF.

Only a few counts were recorded for this clone. A clone one base away is much larger, so this may be a read error. The same CDR3 can be traced to other DNA sequences in this sample. The J gene is TRBJ2-1, the V gene TRBV20-1, with a possible D match to TRBD1 (7 bases). Looked up from germline, CDR1 is DFQATT and CDR2 is SNEGSKA (reference sequence). Between the trimmed V and J ends, which lost 0 bases and 0 bases, there was a span of 18 bases. The CDR3 loop spans 18 amino acids. This CDR3 reads CSARDRAGGKPSYNEQFF. The CDR3 DNA reads as TGCAGTGCTAGAGATCGGGCAGGGGGGAAGCCCTCCTACAATGAGCAGTTCTTC.

This clone was recorded at least ten times. This chain joins TRBV6-1 and TRBJ1-5; perhaps TRBD1 as D (6 bases). Trimming pared 5 bases from V and 2 bases from J, leaving 19 bases between. This CDR3 comprises 17 residues. Germline V gene sequence: CDR1 MNHNS, CDR2 SASEGT. The CDR3 nucleotides read TGTGCCAGCAGTTTCCTGGGGGGGCGCCAAGGCAATCAGCCCCAGCATTTT. Translated, it gives CASSFLGGRQGNQPQHF.

This clone was picked up many times. The V gene is TRBV11-2, the J gene TRBJ2-7; TRBD2 matches 8 bases. Germline CDR1 reads SGHAT; CDR2 reads FQNNGV. V lost 5 bases, J lost 0 bases, and 6 bases stayed unmatched. CDR3 length: 15 amino acids. The CDR3 protein is CASSPGTRHSYEQYF. DNA of the CDR3: TGTGCCAGCAGCCCCGGGACTAGGCACTCCTACGAGCAGTACTTC.

This clone turned up a few times. J is TRBJ2-7 and V is TRBV28, with 8 bases aligning to TRBD1. Per the germline V gene, CDR1 is MDHEN and CDR2 is SYDVKM. J was trimmed by 0 bases and V by 1 base; bases with no gene match: 8. The CDR3 has 17 amino acids. CDR3 sequence: CASSLSGGHMSSYEQYF. For the CDR3, the DNA is TGTGCCAGCAGTTTATCAGGGGGCCATATGAGCTCCTACGAGCAGTACTTC. Based on the CDR3 plus reference TRBV28 and TRBJ2-7, the full variable domain is DVKVTQSSRYLVKRTGEKVFLECVQDMDHENMFWYRQDPGLGLRLIYFSYDVKMKEKGDIPEGYSVSREKKERFSLILESASTNQTSMYLCASSLSGGHMSSYEQYFGPGTRLTVT.

A few counts support this clone. A much larger clonotype is one base distant, so this may be a read error. The chain combines TRBV7-7 with TRBJ1-5; D remains unclear. This CDR3 contains 10 residues. Looked up from germline, CDR1 is SSHAT and CDR2 is FNYEAQ (reference sequence). CDR3 DNA sequence: TGTGCAAGGATGAGTGAGCCCCAGCATTTT. It specifies CARMSEPQHF.